This paragraph covers one T cell receptor (beta chain) sequence. Germline CDR1 is MNHEY and CDR2 is SVGAGI. CDR3 length: 11 amino acids. Trimming took off 6 bases at V and 5 bases at J, with 5 bases between the two ends. Here immunoSEQ multiplex PCR was the method, and the copy in TCRdb shows in-frame clones only, minus some. The sample lists some 78,000 clones, around 94% occurring once. This sample was taken from a study of technical replicates of blood from several donors. V gene TRBV6-5 combines with J gene TRBJ1-3; D is undetermined. The specimen was T cells isolated from PBMCs. This TCR was recovered from a human donor in good health. In DNA form, the CDR3 reads TGTGCCAGCAGCCAGAGAAACACCATATATTTT. It specifies CASSQRNTIYF.